These 3 T cell receptor beta chains were sequenced from one sample in a study of STAT5B mutations in CD4+ large granular lymphocyte leukemia. The table came from immunoSEQ multiplex PCR; TCRdb's copy has only in-frame clones and leaves some out. The table lists nearly 35,000 clones, 65% to 70% of them singletons. Sequenced material: CD4+ T cells from blood buffy coats. The receptor source for this set is a human donor in good health.

This clone appeared a few times. This chain joins TRBV7-9 and TRBJ2-5, with unresolved D. The V gene's germline CDR1 is SEHNR and CDR2 FQNEAQ (reference sequence). With 2 bases removed from V and 2 bases from J, the gap between germline ends came to 6 bases. This CDR3 is built from 13 residues. CDR3 DNA sequence: TGTGCCAGCAGCTTAAACGCTCAAGAGACCCAGTACTTC. Amino acid sequence: CASSLNAQETQYF.

This chain uses TRBV20-1 with TRBJ2-5; D is possibly TRBD1 or TRBD2 (5 bases each). The closer fit of TRBJ2-7 to the DNA end suggests the J call may be wrong. This CDR3 is built from 11 residues. Germline CDR1 is DFQATT and CDR2 is SNEGSKA (reference sequence). CDR3 in amino acids: CSGGDRYEQYF. CDR3 DNA sequence: TGCAGTGGAGGGGACCGATACGAGCAGTACTTC.

This chain's CDR3 is CASGLEGPGGYTF. The CDR3 DNA is TGTGCTAGTGGTTTGGAGGGGCCGGGTGGCTACACCTTC. The rearrangement joins TRBV12-5 to TRBJ1-2, with a weak D call TRBD1 (5 bases). This CDR3 is built from 13 residues. Trimming cost V 1 base and J 7 bases, with 10 bases left between them. From germline, CDR1 is LGHNT and CDR2 FRNRAP.